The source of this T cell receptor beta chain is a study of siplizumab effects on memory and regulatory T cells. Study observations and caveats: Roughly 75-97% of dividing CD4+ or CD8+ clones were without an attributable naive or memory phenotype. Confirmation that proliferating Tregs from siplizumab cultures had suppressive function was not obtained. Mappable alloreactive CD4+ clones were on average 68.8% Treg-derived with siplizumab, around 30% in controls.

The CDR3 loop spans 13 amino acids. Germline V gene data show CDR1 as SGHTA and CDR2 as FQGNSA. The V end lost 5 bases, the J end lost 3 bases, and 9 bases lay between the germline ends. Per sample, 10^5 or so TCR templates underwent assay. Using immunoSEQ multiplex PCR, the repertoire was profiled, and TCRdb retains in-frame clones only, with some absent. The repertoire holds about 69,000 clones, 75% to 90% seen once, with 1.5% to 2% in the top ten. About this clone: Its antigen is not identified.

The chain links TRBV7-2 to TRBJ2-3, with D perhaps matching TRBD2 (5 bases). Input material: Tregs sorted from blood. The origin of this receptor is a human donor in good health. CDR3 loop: CASSPRGTDTQYF. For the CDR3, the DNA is TGTGCCAGCAGCCCCCGGGGTACAGATACGCAGTATTTT.